This TCR beta chain is from a study of cytomegalovirus exposure and HLA in healthy donors. Study results and limitations: One cluster of highly shared sequence variants probably arose as a sequencing artifact.

Points on this clone: Its specificity is unknown.

The V gene's germline CDR1 is MDHEN and CDR2 SYDVKM. The CDR3 is made up of 14 amino acids. Trimming took off 2 bases at V and 0 bases at J, with 6 bases between the two ends. Researchers ran the PCR with 60 Vbeta and 13 Jbeta primers. Under the authors' procedure: The authors later counted some 76 million unique TCR beta chains, roughly 10 million of them shared. Profiling relied on immunoSEQ multiplex PCR, and the TCRdb table lists in-frame clones only, not all of them. V and J calls and clone size are those listed in that table; D and trimming were worked out from the DNA. Of 50,000 or so clones detected, approximately 70% appear once; the ten largest clones hold roughly 3%.

Specimen: PBMCs. The chain combines TRBV28 with TRBJ2-3; TRBD2 is a possible D gene (5 bases). This receptor was taken from a man aged 18 to 29 in good health and CMV-seronegative. CDR3 in amino acids: CASSLRGSTDTQYF. The CDR3 DNA reads TGTGCCAGCAGTTTACGGGGAAGCACAGATACGCAGTATTTT.